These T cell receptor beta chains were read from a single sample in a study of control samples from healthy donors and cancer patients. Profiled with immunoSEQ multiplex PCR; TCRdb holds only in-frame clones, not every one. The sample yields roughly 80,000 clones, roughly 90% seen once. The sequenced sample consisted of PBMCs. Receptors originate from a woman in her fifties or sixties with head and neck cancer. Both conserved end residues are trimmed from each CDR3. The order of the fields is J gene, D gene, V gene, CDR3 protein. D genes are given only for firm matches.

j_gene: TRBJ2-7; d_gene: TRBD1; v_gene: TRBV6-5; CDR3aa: ASRFRDRGYEQY
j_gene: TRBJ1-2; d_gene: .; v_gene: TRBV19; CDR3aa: ASRPRTPNYGYT
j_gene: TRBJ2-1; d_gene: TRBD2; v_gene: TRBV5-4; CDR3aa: ASSLGISGNSYNEQF
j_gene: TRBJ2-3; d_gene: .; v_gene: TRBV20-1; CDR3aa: SASSRSYTDTQY
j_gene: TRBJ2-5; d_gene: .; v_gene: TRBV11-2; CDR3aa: ASSRTGVQETQY
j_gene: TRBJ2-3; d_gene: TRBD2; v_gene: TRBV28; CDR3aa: ASSTYKSGGLLISTDTQY
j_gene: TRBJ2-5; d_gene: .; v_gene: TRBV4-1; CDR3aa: ASSQDNNLETQY
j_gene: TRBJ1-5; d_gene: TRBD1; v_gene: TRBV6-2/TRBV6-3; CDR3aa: ASTPGTGTVQPQH
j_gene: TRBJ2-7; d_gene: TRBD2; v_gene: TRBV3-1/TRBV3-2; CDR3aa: ASSQDMWREDEQY
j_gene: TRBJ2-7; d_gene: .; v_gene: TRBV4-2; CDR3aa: ASRDLSSYEQY
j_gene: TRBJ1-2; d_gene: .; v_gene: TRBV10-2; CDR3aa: ASSDGGNNYGYT
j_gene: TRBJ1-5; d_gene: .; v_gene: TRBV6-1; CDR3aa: ASSEGGGALQPQH
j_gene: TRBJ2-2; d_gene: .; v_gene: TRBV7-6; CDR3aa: ASSASTRRGTGELF
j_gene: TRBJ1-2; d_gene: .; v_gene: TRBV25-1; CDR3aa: ASSEPSYGYT
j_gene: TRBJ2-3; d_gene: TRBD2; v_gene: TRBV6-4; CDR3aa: ASSGQAGGSLDTQY
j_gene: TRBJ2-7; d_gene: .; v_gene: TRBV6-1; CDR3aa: ASSERDYEQY
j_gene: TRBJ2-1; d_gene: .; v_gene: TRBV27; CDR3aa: ASSHSIDGEQF
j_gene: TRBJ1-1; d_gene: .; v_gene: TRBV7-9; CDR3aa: ASSLGLGGAF
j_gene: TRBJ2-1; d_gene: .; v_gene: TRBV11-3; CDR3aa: ASSLLRDGEQF
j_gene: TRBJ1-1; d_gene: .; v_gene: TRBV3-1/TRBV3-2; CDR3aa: ASSQGGVLGTEAF
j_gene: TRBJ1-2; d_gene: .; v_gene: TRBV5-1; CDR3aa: ASRDIRTNYGYT
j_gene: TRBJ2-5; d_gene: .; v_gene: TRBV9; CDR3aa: ASSVDYTGTQY
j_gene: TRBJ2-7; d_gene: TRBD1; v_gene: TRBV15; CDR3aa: ATSRGQGAYEQY
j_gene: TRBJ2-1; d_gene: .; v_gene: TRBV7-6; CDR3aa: ASSLSPGSYNEQF
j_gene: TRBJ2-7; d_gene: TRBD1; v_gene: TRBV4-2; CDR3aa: ASSQWTGSNYEQY
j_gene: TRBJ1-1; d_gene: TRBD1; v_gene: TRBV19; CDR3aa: ASSTQGALEAF
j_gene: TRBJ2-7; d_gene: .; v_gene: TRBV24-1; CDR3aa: ATSDNQGSLYEQY
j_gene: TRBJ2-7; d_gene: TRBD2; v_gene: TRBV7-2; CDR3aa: ASSWSGSTYEQY
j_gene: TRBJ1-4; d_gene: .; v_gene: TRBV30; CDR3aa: AWSAVFDEKLF
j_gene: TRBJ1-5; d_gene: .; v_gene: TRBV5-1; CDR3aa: ASMRGGHNQPQH
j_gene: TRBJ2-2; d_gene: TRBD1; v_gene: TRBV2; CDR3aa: ASRRSTGALVNTGELF
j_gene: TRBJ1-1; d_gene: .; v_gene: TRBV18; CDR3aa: ASSPYSYNTEAF
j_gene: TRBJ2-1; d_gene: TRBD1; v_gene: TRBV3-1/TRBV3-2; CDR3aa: ASSQGSGQGYNEQF
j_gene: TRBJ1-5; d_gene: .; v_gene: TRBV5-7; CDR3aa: ASSLRGDISNQPQH
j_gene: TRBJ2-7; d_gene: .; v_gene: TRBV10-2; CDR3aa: ASTTRDNYEQY
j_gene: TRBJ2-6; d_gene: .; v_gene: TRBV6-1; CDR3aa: ASSEIRGRGTGANVLT
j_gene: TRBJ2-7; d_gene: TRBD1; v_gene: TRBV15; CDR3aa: ATSRDRPGQGGNTY
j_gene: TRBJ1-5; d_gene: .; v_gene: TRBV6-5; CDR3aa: ASTPSGRGNQPQH
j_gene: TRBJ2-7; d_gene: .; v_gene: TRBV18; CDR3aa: ASSPVRGREQY
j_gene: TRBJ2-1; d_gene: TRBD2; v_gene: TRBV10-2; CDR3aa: ASSFDWREGRGVVDEQF
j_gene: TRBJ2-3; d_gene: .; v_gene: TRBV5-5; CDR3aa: ASSLDGPRTDTQY
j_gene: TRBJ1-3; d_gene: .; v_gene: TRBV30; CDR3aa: AWSDIGNTIY
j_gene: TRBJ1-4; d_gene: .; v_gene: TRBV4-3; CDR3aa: ASSQVTQPSTNEKLF
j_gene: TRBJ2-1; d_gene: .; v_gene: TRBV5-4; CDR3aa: ASSPVNRDTNNEQF
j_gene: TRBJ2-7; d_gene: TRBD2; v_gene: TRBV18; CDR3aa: ASSGTSVTYEQY
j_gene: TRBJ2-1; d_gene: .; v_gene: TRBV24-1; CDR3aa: ATSDRDRYNEQF
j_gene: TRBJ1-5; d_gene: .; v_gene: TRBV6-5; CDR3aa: ATKSNSNQPQH
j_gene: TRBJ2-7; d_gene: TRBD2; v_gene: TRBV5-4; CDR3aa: ASSPGTRGPGQQY
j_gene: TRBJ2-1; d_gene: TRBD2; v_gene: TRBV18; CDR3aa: ASSPQREDEQF